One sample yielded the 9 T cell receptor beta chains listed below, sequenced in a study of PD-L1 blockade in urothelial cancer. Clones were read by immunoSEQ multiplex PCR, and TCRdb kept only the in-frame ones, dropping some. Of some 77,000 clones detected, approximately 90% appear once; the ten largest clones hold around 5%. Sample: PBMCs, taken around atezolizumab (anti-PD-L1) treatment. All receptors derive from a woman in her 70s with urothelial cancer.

CDR3 region: CASSPVGRGNGETQYF. CDR3 DNA: TGTGCCAGCTCACCAGTCGGCAGGGGGAACGGGGAGACCCAGTACTTC. The rearrangement uses TRBV18 and TRBJ2-5, with TRBD1 identical over 7 bases. Losses at the gene ends were 2 bases for V and 5 bases for J; bases not matched to a gene: 11. This CDR3 comprises 16 residues. Germline values: CDR1 KGHSH, CDR2 LQKENI.

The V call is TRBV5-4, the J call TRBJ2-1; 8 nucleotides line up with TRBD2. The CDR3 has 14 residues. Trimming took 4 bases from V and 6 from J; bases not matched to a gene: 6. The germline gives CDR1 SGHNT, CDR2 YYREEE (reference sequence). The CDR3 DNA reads TGTGCCAGCAGCGCCCAGACTAGCGTCAATGAGCAGTTCTTC. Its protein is CASSAQTSVNEQFF.

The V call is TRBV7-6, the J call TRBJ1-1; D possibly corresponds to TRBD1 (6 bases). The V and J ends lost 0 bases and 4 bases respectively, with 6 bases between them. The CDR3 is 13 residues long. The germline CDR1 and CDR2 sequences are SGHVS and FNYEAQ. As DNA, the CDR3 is TGTGCCAGCAGCTTAGCGGGGGCCACTGAAGCTTTCTTT. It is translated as CASSLAGATEAFF.

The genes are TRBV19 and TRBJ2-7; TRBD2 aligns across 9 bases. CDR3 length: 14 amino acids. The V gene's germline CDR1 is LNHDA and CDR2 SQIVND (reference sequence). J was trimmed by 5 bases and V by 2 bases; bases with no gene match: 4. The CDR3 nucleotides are TGTGCCAGTAGTATACGAGCTAGCGGGGACGAGCAGTACTTC. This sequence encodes CASSIRASGDEQYF. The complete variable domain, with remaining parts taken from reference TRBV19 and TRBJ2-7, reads DGGITQSPKYLFRKEGQNVTLSCEQNLNHDAMYWYRQDPGQGLRLIYYSQIVNDFQKGDIAEGYSVSREKKESFPLTVTSAQKNPTAFYLCASSIRASGDEQYFGPGTRLTVT.

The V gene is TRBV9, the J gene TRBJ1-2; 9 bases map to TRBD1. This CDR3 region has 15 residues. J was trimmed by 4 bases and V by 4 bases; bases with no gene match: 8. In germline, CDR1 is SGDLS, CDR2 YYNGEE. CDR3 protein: CASSPGTGIGYGYTF. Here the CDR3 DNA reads TGTGCCAGCAGCCCAGGGACAGGGATTGGCTATGGCTACACCTTC.

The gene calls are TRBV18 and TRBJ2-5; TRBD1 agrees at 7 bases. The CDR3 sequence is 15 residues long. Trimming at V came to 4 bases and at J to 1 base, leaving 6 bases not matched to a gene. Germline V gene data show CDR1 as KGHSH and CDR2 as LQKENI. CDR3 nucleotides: TGTGCCAGCTCACTTCCAGGGGGTCCCCAAGAGACCCAGTACTTC. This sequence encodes CASSLPGGPQETQYF.

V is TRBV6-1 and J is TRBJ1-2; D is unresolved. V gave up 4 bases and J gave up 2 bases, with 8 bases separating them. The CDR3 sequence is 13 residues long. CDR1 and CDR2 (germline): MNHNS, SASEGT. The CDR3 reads CASSATHNYGYTF. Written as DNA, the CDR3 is TGTGCCAGCAGTGCGACTCACAACTATGGCTACACCTTC.

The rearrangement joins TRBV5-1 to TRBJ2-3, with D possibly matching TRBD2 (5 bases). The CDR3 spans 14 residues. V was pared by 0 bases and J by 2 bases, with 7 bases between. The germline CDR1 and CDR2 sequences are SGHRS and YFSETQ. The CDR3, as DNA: TGCGCCAGCAGCTTGGGAGGGATCACAGATACGCAGTATTTT. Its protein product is CASSLGGITDTQYF.

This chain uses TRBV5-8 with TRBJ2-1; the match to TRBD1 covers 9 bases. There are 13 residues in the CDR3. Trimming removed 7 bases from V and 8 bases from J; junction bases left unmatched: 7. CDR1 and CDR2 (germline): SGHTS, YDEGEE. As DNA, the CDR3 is TGTGCCAGCTCTACACGACAGGGGGATGAGCAGTTCTTC. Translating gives CASSTRQGDEQFF.